This T cell receptor (beta chain) originates from a study of cytomegalovirus exposure and HLA in healthy donors. The length of the CDR3 is 15 residues. Germline loops: CDR1 MNHEY, CDR2 SMNVEV (reference sequence). With 2 bases removed from V and 9 bases from J, the gap between germline ends came to 20 bases. The PCR was carried out with 60 Vbeta primers and 13 Jbeta primers. Using immunoSEQ multiplex PCR, the repertoire was profiled, and TCRdb retains in-frame clones only, with some absent. This table holds 54,000 or so clones, 70% found once. Sequenced input: PBMCs. This chain joins TRBV27 and TRBJ2-7, with D tentatively TRBD1 (7 bases). The sequence was collected from a woman aged 55-69 years in good health and CMV-seropositive. The CDR3 sequence is CASSLIWQGDLGQYF. CDR3 bases: TGTGCCAGCAGTTTAATATGGCAGGGGGACTTAGGGCAGTACTTC.